Listed here are 17 T cell receptor beta chains from one sample, sequenced in a study of early T cells in non-severe SARS-CoV-2 infection. TCRdb passed the 5' RACE reads through MiXCR, listing each CDR3 protein once. Among tens of thousands of distinct CDR3 sequences listed, 7% to 10% were seen once. Sequenced input: whole blood. These TCRs come from an adult who was a healthcare worker with PCR-confirmed SARS-CoV-2 infection or an uninfected control (not recorded which).

This clonotype has a count of ten or more. This chain uses TRBV4-2 with TRBJ2-3; 9 bases are shared with TRBD2. This CDR3 region has 18 residues. V shed 0 bases and J 0 bases; nucleotides not matched to a gene: 7. The germline V gene has CDR1 LGHNA and CDR2 YNFKEQ. CDR3 protein: CASSQEGSGGPSTDTQYF. Written as DNA, the CDR3 is TGTGCCAGCAGCCAAGAGGGTAGCGGGGGACCTAGCACAGATACGCAGTATTTT.

This clonotype occurred many times. V usage is TRBV6-2 or TRBV6-3 and J usage is TRBJ2-1, with D possibly being TRBD1 or TRBD2 (5 bases each). Per germline, CDR1 MNHEY and CDR2 SVGEGT. CDR3 length: 11 residues. Trimming stripped 5 bases from V and 10 bases from J, with 9 bases between. CDR3 bases: TGTGCCAGCAGTGGTTGGGGGGAGCAGTTCTTC. The encoded protein is CASSGWGEQFF.

This clonotype was counted ten times or more. This chain joins TRBV6-5 and TRBJ2-1, with 11 positions matching TRBD2. The V gene end was trimmed by 0 bases and the J gene end by 8 bases; junction bases not matched to a gene: 3. Per germline, CDR1 MNHEY and CDR2 SVGAGI. The CDR3 has 15 amino acids. This chain's CDR3 is CASSYSSGGAHEQFF. CDR3 in DNA: TGTGCCAGCAGTTACTCTAGCGGGGGGGCTCATGAGCAGTTCTTC.

This clonotype was detected many times. The genes are TRBV7-2 and TRBJ2-7, with D uncertain. The CDR3 length is 15 residues. Germline-derived CDR1 and CDR2 are SGHTA and FQGNSA. The V gene lost 2 bases and the J gene lost 0 bases, with 11 bases spanning the gap. CDR3 nucleotides: TGTGCCAGCAGCTTATTTCGGCGGCTCTCCTACGAGCAGTACTTC. This gives the protein CASSLFRRLSYEQYF.

This clonotype was recorded many times. The CDR3 loop reads CAWFRDRGGSGANVLTF. The CDR3 bases are TGTGCCTGGTTTAGGGACAGGGGAGGATCTGGGGCCAACGTCCTGACTTTC. The chain combines TRBV30 with TRBJ2-6, with TRBD1 matching over 10 bases. Per germline, CDR1 GTSNPN and CDR2 SVGIG (reference sequence). V lost 5 bases and J lost 1; bases outside the gene matches: 8. The CDR3 consists of 17 residues.

The gene calls are TRBV10-3 and TRBJ2-4, with 11 bases matching TRBD2. Trimming cost V 5 bases and J 5 bases; bases outside gene matches: 5. The CDR3 runs 15 residues. The germline V gene encodes CDR1 ENHRY and CDR2 SYGVKD. CDR3 bases: TGTGCCATCAGTCGAGTAGCGGGAGGGGAAAACATTCAGTACTTC. Its translation: CAISRVAGGENIQYF.

This clonotype has just a few counts. The chain is built from TRBV6-2 or TRBV6-3 and TRBJ2-3; D is undetermined. Trimming shortened V by 2 bases and J by 5 bases, and 8 bases separated the two germline ends. The CDR3 covers 13 residues. Germline-derived CDR1 and CDR2 are MNHEY and SVGEGT. CDR3 in DNA: TGTGCCAGCAGTTACCAGGATCGAGATACGCAGTATTTT. Protein sequence: CASSYQDRDTQYF.

The table lists this clonotype with many counts. Here the CDR3 DNA reads TGTGCCAGTAGGAGTGGGAATCAGCCCCAGCATTTT. Encoded protein: CASRSGNQPQHF. The V call is TRBV19, the J call TRBJ1-5; no reliable D call. This CDR3 is 12 amino acids long. V was cut by 6 bases and J by 4 bases, with 7 bases left in between. Germline assignment: CDR1 LNHDA and CDR2 SQIVND (reference sequence).

On this clonotype: A read error is possible here, since a much larger clone lies one base away. V is TRBV29-1 and J is TRBJ2-3; D not resolved. The CDR3 has 13 residues. Trimming removed 4 bases at V and 0 bases at J, with 8 bases between. Germline values: CDR1 SQVTM, CDR2 ANQGSEA. CDR3 nucleotide sequence: TGCAGCGTTGTTATGTCTAGCACAGATACGCAGTATTTT. As protein: CSVVMSSTDTQYF.

J is TRBJ2-1 and V is TRBV27; a possible D gene is TRBD2 (5 bases). The CDR3 loop spans 16 amino acids. V lost 1 base and J 2 bases, leaving 12 bases between the germline ends. Per the germline V gene, CDR1 is MNHEY and CDR2 is SMNVEV (reference sequence). The CDR3 nucleotides read TGTGCCAGCAGTTTATTGGCCGGACTGACCTACAATGAGCAGTTCTTC. Translation gives CASSLLAGLTYNEQFF.

Many counts were recorded for this clonotype. The chain combines TRBV5-1 with TRBJ1-2, with no clear D. The CDR3 consists of 14 residues. Germline V gene sequence: CDR1 SGHRS, CDR2 YFSETQ. V lost 0 bases to trimming and J lost 5 bases, with 11 bases between them. This chain's CDR3 is CASSLDGDGYGYTF. The CDR3 DNA sequence: TGCGCCAGCAGCTTGGACGGTGACGGGTATGGCTACACCTTC.

At least ten counts were recorded for this clonotype. The J gene is TRBJ1-5, the V gene TRBV9; D unclear. CDR1 SGDLS and CDR2 YYNGEE come from the germline V gene. Between the trimmed V and J ends, which lost 4 bases and 2 bases, there was a span of 7 bases. CDR3 length equals 13 residues. The CDR3 region has the DNA TGTGCCAGCAGCCTATGGGGCAATCAGCCCCAGCATTTT. This sequence encodes CASSLWGNQPQHF. The variable domain in full, completed from reference TRBV9 and TRBJ1-5, reads DSGVTQTPKHLITATGQRVTLRCSPRSGDLSVYWYQQSLDQGLQFLIQYYNGEERAKGNILERFSAQQFPDLHSELNLSSLELGDSALYFCASSLWGNQPQHFGDGTRLSIL.

This clonotype was recorded many times. The chain couples TRBV24-1 to TRBJ1-2; 9 bases align to TRBD1. Germline CDR1 and CDR2: KGHDR and SFDVKD. V was pared by 3 bases and J by 4 bases, with 8 bases of the junction left unmatched. The CDR3 has 16 amino acids. The CDR3 loop reads CATSDTGQGGIYGYTF. The CDR3 nucleotides are TGTGCCACCAGTGATACGGGACAGGGTGGCATCTATGGCTACACCTTC.

This clonotype was counted ten times or more. The chain links TRBV27 to TRBJ2-3; 7 nucleotides match TRBD1. V was clipped by 8 bases and J by 2 bases; unmatched bases: 7. Germline V lookup: CDR1 MNHEY, CDR2 SMNVEV (reference sequence). The CDR3 covers 14 residues. The CDR3 DNA sequence: TGTGCCAGCTCCCCCAGGGGGTTCACAGATACGCAGTATTTT. It specifies CASSPRGFTDTQYF.

This clonotype was counted between two and nine times. This chain links TRBV21-1 with TRBJ2-1; the D call TRBD1 from the table was never checked on the DNA. TRBV21-1 constitutes a pseudogene. The CDR3 contains 20 residues. CDR3 DNA sequence: TGTGCCAGCAGCAGCCGACCGGGACAGGGGGCAGGGGGTGACTACAATGAGCAGTTCTTC. The encoded protein is CASSSRPGQGAGGDYNEQFF.

This clonotype was seen many times. The chain links TRBV19 to TRBJ1-5, with 8 bases that match TRBD1. Per germline, CDR1 LNHDA and CDR2 SQIVND (reference sequence). V was clipped by 5 bases and J by 0 bases; unmatched bases: 3. The length of the CDR3 is 15 residues. Here the CDR3 reads CASSPGTGSNQPQHF. CDR3 nucleotides: TGTGCCAGTAGTCCCGGGACAGGTAGCAATCAGCCCCAGCATTTT.

The table lists this clonotype with many counts. The chain couples TRBV28 to TRBJ2-7; a weak D match, TRBD2 (7 bases). The CDR3 runs to 14 residues. V lost 5 bases to trimming and J lost 2 bases, with 13 bases between them. Germline values: CDR1 MDHEN, CDR2 SYDVKM. This chain's CDR3 is CASSGGADPYEQYF. The CDR3 nucleotides are TGTGCCAGCAGTGGGGGGGCCGACCCCTACGAGCAGTACTTC. The full variable domain, its missing parts supplied by reference TRBV28 and TRBJ2-7, is DVKVTQSSRYLVKRTGEKVFLECVQDMDHENMFWYRQDPGLGLRLIYFSYDVKMKEKGDIPEGYSVSREKKERFSLILESASTNQTSMYLCASSGGADPYEQYFGPGTRLTVT.